Listed here are 5 T cell receptor beta chains from one sample, sequenced in a study of response to subunit inactivated influenza vaccine. TCRdb reprocessed the RT-PCR reads with MiXCR, giving one entry per CDR3 protein. The table has 500,000 or so distinct CDR3 sequences, more than 15% seen once. The sequences come from CD4+ T cells sorted from PBMCs, collected less than 30 months after vaccination. These receptors were collected from a man in his fifties or sixties who received an inactivated influenza vaccine.

This clonotype was detected a few times. This chain links TRBV6-2 or TRBV6-3 with TRBJ2-4; 11 bases match TRBD2. CDR3 size: 15 residues. Germline trimming cut 2 bases from V and 6 bases from J; bases unmatched to any gene: 3. The germline CDR1 and CDR2 sequences are MNHEY and SVGEGT. CDR3 sequence: CASSYPGTSGNIQYF. CDR3 DNA: TGTGCCAGCAGTTACCCCGGGACTAGCGGAAACATTCAGTACTTC.

The DNA for the CDR3 is TGCGCCAGCAGCTTGGTTGGAGGGGACCTTCAAGGGGGGACCCAGTACTTC. This gives the protein CASSLVGGDLQGGTQYF. The chain uses TRBV5-1 and TRBJ2-5; D may match TRBD1 or TRBD2 (6 bases each). The ends were cut back, 0 bases at V and 7 bases at J, with 22 bases in the middle. Germline V gene sequence: CDR1 SGHRS, CDR2 YFSETQ. The CDR3 contains 17 residues.

In nucleotides, the CDR3 is TGTGCCAGCAGGACGACGGGACTAGCGGGAGGAATGCAGTATTTT. Translated: CASRTTGLAGGMQYF. The chain recombines TRBV28 with TRBJ2-3; 15 bases are a match to TRBD2. The germline V gene has CDR1 MDHEN and CDR2 SYDVKM. The CDR3 covers 15 residues. V dropped 6 bases and J dropped 11; count of bases not matched to a gene: 9. Full variable domain (missing parts from reference TRBV28 and TRBJ2-3): DVKVTQSSRYLVKRTGEKVFLECVQDMDHENMFWYRQDPGLGLRLIYFSYDVKMKEKGDIPEGYSVSREKKERFSLILESASTNQTSMYLCASRTTGLAGGMQYFGPGTRLTVL.

This chain links TRBV7-2 with TRBJ2-1; D is possibly TRBD2 (5 bases). V lost 2 bases, J lost 5 bases, and 10 bases lay in between. The CDR3 runs to 14 residues. Germline lookup yields CDR1 SGHTA and CDR2 FQGNSA. In DNA, the CDR3 is TGTGCCAGCAGCTTATCAATCGGGAACAATGAGCAGTTCTTC. Translated: CASSLSIGNNEQFF.

This clonotype occurred a few times. The chain carries TRBV20-1 and TRBJ2-4; the match to TRBD2 covers 10 bases. The germline V gene has CDR1 DFQATT and CDR2 SNEGSKA (reference sequence). V gave up 1 base and J gave up 0 bases; unmatched junction bases: 9. CDR3 size: 18 residues. CDR3 protein: CSARGAGLAALAKNIQYF. The CDR3 nucleotides read TGCAGTGCTAGAGGCGCCGGACTAGCGGCGCTAGCCAAAAACATTCAGTACTTC.